The sequence of this T cell receptor beta chain was determined in a study of blood T cells in healthy people across ages. The CDR3 runs 15 residues. Germline CDR1 and CDR2: MNHNY and SVGAGI (reference sequence). The V and J ends lost 6 bases and 3 bases respectively, with 15 bases between them. Through a sample-barcoded 5' primer and a J-beta primer mix, a second PCR was run for roughly 6 to 12 cycles. Every single cDNA molecule received a tag from a template-switch adaptor with 12 random nucleotides. Each of the samples gave a minimum of 3 million paired-end reads that contained CDR3. TCRdb called the 5' RACE reads again in MiXCR, with one record for every CDR3 protein. In the table there are some 1.8 million distinct CDR3 sequences, approximately 39% of which are singletons. This clonotype was observed a few times.

The sequence was obtained from a human donor in good health. The chain recombines TRBV6-6 with TRBJ1-5, with D perhaps TRBD1 (5 bases). Material: blood. The CDR3 is CASRVRRGFNQPQHF. DNA for the CDR3: TGTGCCAGCAGGGTGAGACGGGGGTTCAATCAGCCCCAGCATTTT.